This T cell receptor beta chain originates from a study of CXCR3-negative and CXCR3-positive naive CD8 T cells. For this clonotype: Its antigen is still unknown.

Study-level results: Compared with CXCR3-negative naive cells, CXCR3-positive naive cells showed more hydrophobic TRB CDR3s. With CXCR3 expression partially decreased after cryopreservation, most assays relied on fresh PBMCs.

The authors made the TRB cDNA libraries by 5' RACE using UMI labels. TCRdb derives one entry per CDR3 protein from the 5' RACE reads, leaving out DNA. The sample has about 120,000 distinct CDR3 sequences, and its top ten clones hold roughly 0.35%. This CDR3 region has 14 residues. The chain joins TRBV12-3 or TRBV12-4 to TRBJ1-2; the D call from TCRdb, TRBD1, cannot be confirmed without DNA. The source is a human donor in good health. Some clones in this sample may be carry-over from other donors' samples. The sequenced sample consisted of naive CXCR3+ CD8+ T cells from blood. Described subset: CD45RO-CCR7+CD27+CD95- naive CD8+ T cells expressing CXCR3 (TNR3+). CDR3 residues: CASSIRQFNYGYTF.